What follows describes a single T cell receptor (beta chain). Its cognate antigen is unknown. This sample was taken from a study of OX40 agonist ivuxolimab in advanced cancers. For the study at large: Dose-escalation patients were diagnosed with hepatocellular carcinoma, melanoma, renal cell cancer or head and neck cancer. Study-level points and caveats: The 0.1-3.0 mg/kg partial responders had among the lowest clonal expansion. At 0.1 to 3.0 mg/kg, clonal expansion of CD4+ and CD8+ blood T cells had occurred by week 6.

Clones were read by immunoSEQ multiplex PCR, and TCRdb kept only the in-frame ones, dropping some. The data show 23,000 or so clones, 84% seen once. The V gene lost 4 bases and the J gene lost 8 bases, with 21 bases spanning the gap. The CDR3 runs to 17 residues. The germline CDR1 and CDR2 sequences are MNHNS and SASEGT. This specimen consisted of CD4+ or CD8+ T cells sorted from blood, obtained in a trial of the OX40 agonist ivuxolimab. The origin of this receptor is an adult with an advanced solid tumor such as melanoma, head and neck, liver or kidney cancer. This chain connects TRBV6-1 to TRBJ1-6, with a tentative D call TRBD1 (5 bases). The chain's CDR3 is CASSVHRFPHRDSPLHF. The CDR3 nucleotides read TGTGCCAGCAGTGTCCACAGGTTCCCCCATAGGGATTCACCCCTCCACTTT.